This is a list of T cell receptor beta chains from one sample in a study of graft-versus-host responses after intestinal transplantation. The protocol was immunoSEQ multiplex PCR, while the TCRdb copy is restricted to in-frame clones and leaves out a portion. The table records around 20,000 clones, 40% to 55% of them present only once. The sample consisted of alloreactive CD4+ T cells from a mixed lymphocyte reaction culture, taken before intestinal transplant. The receptors were gathered from a human patient who received an intestinal transplant. The CDR3 runs from the conserved cysteine through the conserved F or W. D genes are given only for firm matches. Expanded clones are given a class, and other clones once, few, many or no size at all.

j_call d_call v_call clone_size cdr3_aa cdr3_nt
TRBJ1-2 TRBD1 TRBV10-3 . CATTGPRQGSYGYTF TGTGCCACAACGGGCCCAAGACAGGGGAGCTATGGCTACACCTTC
TRBJ2-2 TRBD2 TRBV7-3 . CASSPGTSAGELFF TGTGCCAGCAGCCCCGGGACTAGCGCCGGGGAGCTGTTTTTT
TRBJ2-7 . TRBV5-1 . CASSFGLPTYEQYF TGCGCCAGCAGCTTCGGACTACCCACCTACGAGCAGTACTTC
TRBJ1-5 . TRBV5-4 . CASSLPNQPQHF TGTGCCAGCAGCTTGCCGAATCAGCCCCAGCATTTT
TRBJ1-1 TRBD1 TRBV18 . CASSPRQGRTDTEAFF TGTGCCAGCTCACCTAGACAGGGCCGCACGGACACTGAAGCTTTCTTT
TRBJ2-1 TRBD2 TRBV7-6 few CASSFISGGALSEQFF TGTGCCAGCAGCTTCATTAGCGGGGGGGCGTTGAGTGAGCAGTTCTTC
TRBJ2-4 . TRBV10-3 . CAISEEAATAKNIQYF TGTGCCATCAGTGAGGAAGCGGCGACAGCCAAAAACATTCAGTACTTC
TRBJ2-7 . TRBV10-3 . CAISAYEQYF TGTGCCATCAGTGCCTACGAGCAGTACTTC
TRBJ2-5 TRBD1 TRBV10-1 . CASSEDRGQETQYF TGCGCCAGCAGTGAGGACAGGGGGCAAGAGACCCAGTACTTC
TRBJ1-2 . TRBV6-1 . CASSRPSRDGYTF TGTGCCAGCAGTCGGCCCTCGAGGGATGGCTACACCTTC
TRBJ2-2 TRBD1 TRBV7-9 . CASSSRQGQGELFF TGTGCCAGCAGCTCCCGACAGGGGCAGGGGGAGCTGTTTTTT
TRBJ2-3 TRBD2 TRBV18 . CASSPGGGTDTQYF TGTGCCAGCTCACCAGGGGGGGGCACAGATACGCAGTATTTT
TRBJ2-3 . TRBV19 . CASSIWPRSITDTQYF TGTGCCAGTAGTATCTGGCCCCGCTCGATCACAGATACGCAGTATTTT
TRBJ2-3 . TRBV6-5 . CASSEGGRDTQYF TGTGCCAGCAGTGAGGGGGGGCGAGATACGCAGTATTTT
TRBJ2-3 . TRBV5-1 few CASSPTTSTDTQYF TGCGCCAGCAGCCCGACGACTAGCACAGATACGCAGTATTTT
TRBJ1-6 . TRBV5-6 few CASSGGGTTISSYNSPLHF TGTGCCAGCAGCGGGGGGGGGACGACAATCAGCTCCTATAATTCACCCCTCCACTTT
TRBJ1-2 . TRBV7-9 . CASSLGPVNYGYTF TGTGCCAGCAGCTTAGGCCCAGTGAACTATGGCTACACCTTC
TRBJ2-5 TRBD1 TRBV6-5 few CASSYRGLLETQYF TGTGCCAGCAGTTACAGGGGGCTATTGGAGACCCAGTACTTC
TRBJ2-5 TRBD1 TRBV6-1 . CASTKDRVGETQYF TGTGCCAGCACCAAGGACAGGGTTGGTGAGACCCAGTACTTC
TRBJ1-2 TRBD1 TRBV4-1 few CASSSTTQGQGARGYTF TGCGCCAGCAGCTCCACCACTCAAGGACAGGGCGCACGTGGCTACACCTTC
TRBJ2-1 TRBD1 TRBV10-1 . CASSEFAGTGKGTYNEQFF TGCGCCAGCAGTGAGTTCGCCGGGACAGGTAAAGGGACCTACAATGAGCAGTTCTTC
TRBJ1-1 . TRBV5-6 few CASSPGGRWVSEAFF TGTGCCAGCAGCCCCGGGGGAAGGTGGGTCTCTGAAGCTTTCTTT
TRBJ2-7 . TRBV20-1 . CSAQQGSEQYF TGCAGTGCCCAACAGGGATCCGAGCAGTACTTC
TRBJ1-2 . TRBV5-1 . CASSLAGGGYTF TGCGCCAGCAGCTTGGCCGGGGGTGGCTACACCTTC
TRBJ2-5 TRBD2 TRBV15 . CATSRGALAGGLQETQYF TGTGCCACCAGCAGAGGGGCCCTAGCGGGGGGGCTTCAGGAGACCCAGTACTTC
TRBJ2-3 . TRBV10-3 . CATTGWGGGTDTQYF TGTGCCACTACAGGGTGGGGCGGTGGCACAGATACGCAGTATTTT
TRBJ2-2 TRBD2 TRBV10-3 . CAISGLAGPTGELFF TGTGCCATCAGTGGACTAGCGGGACCCACCGGGGAGCTGTTTTTT
TRBJ1-3 . TRBV6-5 few CASSYSGGVGNTIYF TGTGCCAGCAGTTACTCGGGAGGGGTCGGAAACACCATATATTTT
TRBJ1-4 TRBD1 TRBV7-9 once CASSLQGVGEKLFF TGTGCCAGCAGCCTACAGGGGGTTGGCGAAAAACTGTTTTTT
TRBJ2-1 TRBD2 TRBV11-2 . CASSWGPGGNEQFF TGTGCCAGCAGCTGGGGCCCGGGGGGCAATGAGCAGTTCTTC
TRBJ1-6 . TRBV5-4 once CASSENNSPLHF TGTGCCAGCAGCGAGAATAATTCACCCCTCCACTTT
TRBJ2-5 TRBD2 TRBV5-1 . CASSLGGLAGGQETQYF TGCGCCAGCAGCTTGGGGGGACTAGCGGGGGGGCAAGAGACCCAGTACTTC
TRBJ1-6 . TRBV6-6 . CASIPDRRGRSPLHF TGTGCCAGCATTCCGGACAGACGGGGTCGTTCACCCCTCCACTTT
TRBJ2-3 . TRBV7-3 . CASSLGGFSTDTQYF TGTGCCAGCAGCTTAGGAGGGTTCAGCACAGATACGCAGTATTTT
TRBJ1-4 . TRBV10-3 . CAIRRGGDEKLFF TGTGCCATCAGGAGAGGTGGAGACGAAAAACTGTTTTTT
TRBJ1-2 . TRBV6-1 . CASSGVLGYGYTF TGTGCCAGCAGCGGGGTCCTCGGCTATGGCTACACCTTC
TRBJ2-7 TRBD2 TRBV11-2 . CASSPSGSYYEQYF TGTGCCAGCAGCCCCAGCGGGAGTTACTACGAGCAGTACTTC
TRBJ2-1 TRBD1 TRBV10-3 . CAISESFGRDRGTNEQFF TGTGCCATCAGTGAGTCGTTTGGCCGGGACAGGGGCACTAATGAGCAGTTCTTC
TRBJ1-1 . TRBV5-6 few CASSFRTEAFF TGTGCCAGCAGCTTCAGGACTGAAGCTTTCTTT
TRBJ1-3 . TRBV15 . CATSRDNSGNTIYF TGTGCCACCAGCAGAGATAACTCTGGAAACACCATATATTTT
TRBJ1-5 TRBD1 TRBV19 . CASTRQGNSGNQPQHF TGTGCCAGTACCCGACAGGGAAATTCGGGCAATCAGCCCCAGCATTTT
TRBJ1-1 . TRBV18 . CASSQSRYTEAFF TGTGCCAGCTCACAAAGCAGGTACACTGAAGCTTTCTTT
TRBJ1-1 . TRBV11-1 . CASSLVGVGAFF TGTGCCAGCAGCTTAGTAGGGGTAGGCGCTTTCTTT
TRBJ2-1 TRBD2 TRBV10-3 few CATGGGPGLAYYNEQFF TGTGCCACAGGGGGGGGACCGGGACTAGCGTACTACAATGAGCAGTTCTTC
TRBJ1-2 . TRBV6-1 medium-sized CASSIRVGGYTF TGTGCCAGCAGTATCCGGGTGGGTGGCTACACCTTC
TRBJ1-1 . TRBV11-2 . CASSLDLGGRLEAFF TGTGCCAGCAGCTTAGACCTGGGGGGGCGGCTTGAAGCTTTCTTT
TRBJ1-1 . TRBV5-4 . CASSLVGGSEAFF TGTGCCAGCAGCTTGGTCGGCGGTTCTGAAGCTTTCTTT
TRBJ2-3 . TRBV5-6 . CASSLGAVHRTDTQYF TGTGCCAGCAGCTTGGGGGCAGTACACCGCACAGATACGCAGTATTTT
TRBJ2-1 TRBD2 TRBV4-2 . CASSQGGGGGAAYNEQFF TGTGCCAGCAGCCAAGGGGGCGGCGGGGGGGCCGCCTACAATGAGCAGTTCTTC
TRBJ1-2 . TRBV5-1 . CASSLDRWGYTF TGCGCCAGCAGCTTGGATAGATGGGGCTACACCTTC
TRBJ2-7 . TRBV5-1 . CASSTTKSEYEQYF TGCGCCAGCAGCACCACCAAAAGCGAGTACGAGCAGTACTTC
TRBJ2-1 TRBD2 TRBV11-2 . CASSPPGGGAYNEQFF TGTGCCAGCAGCCCCCCGGGCGGGGGGGCCTACAATGAGCAGTTCTTC
TRBJ2-1 . TRBV7-9 . CASSLRQVNNEQFF TGTGCCAGCAGCTTACGACAGGTTAACAATGAGCAGTTCTTC
TRBJ2-2 . TRBV5-4 . CASSFAGAYTGELFF TGTGCCAGCAGCTTTGCAGGGGCCTACACCGGGGAGCTGTTTTTT
TRBJ2-5 . TRBV15 few CATSRDLGVEETQYF TGTGCCACCAGCAGAGATCTAGGGGTCGAAGAGACCCAGTACTTC